This section outlines one T cell receptor (beta chain) sequence together with its context. The entry originates in a study of response to subunit inactivated influenza vaccine. With 5 bases clipped from V and 13 bases from J, the junction kept 11 bases outside the gene matches. The CDR3 totals 12 residues. The germline V gene encodes CDR1 SGHVS and CDR2 FQNEAQ. TCRdb processed the RT-PCR reads anew with MiXCR; each CDR3 protein has one entry. The sample shows more than 500,000 distinct CDR3 sequences, about 11% of them seen only once. These data also formed part of another study, on T cells expressing NK-cell markers. That paper states: 5'RACE template switching with UMIs produced the TCR beta cDNA. Whether expanded NKG2C+ T cell clones were HCMV-specific remained unclear.

The material was PBMCs from blood, obtained on the day of vaccination. V usage is TRBV7-8 and J usage is TRBJ2-7, with 7 bases lining up with TRBD1. This TCR derives from a man over 45 who received an inactivated influenza vaccine. The CDR3 sequence: CASSTGTAFGYF. As DNA, the CDR3 is TGTGCCAGCAGCACCGGGACAGCGTTTGGCTACTTC.